This T cell receptor (beta chain) was identified during a study of T-cell memory formation after mild COVID-19 (dated by TCRdb to the early 2020s). Some background on the complete study: Most TCR sequence clusters were specific to one of the two donors. T-cell clones expanding and contracting after mild COVID-19 in a couple of donors were tracked by longitudinal TCRalpha and TCRbeta repertoire sequencing. The cohort comprised two young, previously healthy adult volunteers, one female and one male.

What the study reported, not specific to this receptor: Contracting CD4+ clones were located mainly in the CM and EM memory subsets, whereas CD8+ clones were found to be enriched in EMRA. Some responding clones were detected in pre-infection memory, which suggested that pre-existing cross-reactive memory T cells had joined the SARS-CoV-2 response. Clones that contracted from day 15 to 85 showed balanced CD4/CD8 phenotypes, whereas a second wave of clones that expanded from day 15 to 37 leaned towards CD4+. SARS-CoV-2 specificity was not confirmed for the second-wave clones peaking on day 37. Only a couple of mild cases were covered in the study, and larger cohorts including severe cases with pre-infection samples were considered necessary.

TCRdb shows the sequencer as Illumina NovaSeq 6000. TCRalpha and TCRbeta cDNA libraries were constructed by 5'RACE with constant-segment primers, with sample barcodes and unique molecular identifiers being introduced. RNA was extracted from every sample with Trizol reagent. Library amplification was performed in two PCR steps, and a second sample barcode and Illumina TruSeq adapters were introduced in the second step. The libraries were sequenced on an Illumina NovaSeq using 2 x 150 bp paired-end reads. From the authors' description of their analysis: Demultiplexing of reads and collapsing into UMI-guided consensus sequences were performed with migec v1.2.7. Using mixcr v2.1.11, UMI consensuses were aligned to TRA and TRB V and J templates and then assembled into clonotypes. Clonotypes were classified as expanded or contracted when called significant by both edgeR and NoisET, with noise models trained on biological replicates. For edgeR calls, the cutoffs were a false discovery rate-adjusted p below 0.01 and a log2 fold-change threshold of 1. As an exploratory analysis of dynamics, max-normalized trajectories of the 1000 most abundant clonotypes were examined by PCA with hierarchical clustering. Each responding clone was given a CD4 or CD8 phenotype based on the CD4+ and CD8+ repertoires, which had been sequenced separately. Using fastp at Q25 and MiXCR, TCRdb reprocessed the public reads and kept productive beta chains. Each record represents a unique CDR3 protein, reported with the most common genes and DNA among its rows. The authors' filters were not applied to this entry. This sample holds about 6,500 distinct CDR3 sequences; 58% were observed only once. About 2.3% of the sample goes to the ten largest clones.

The V and J ends are trimmed by 0 bases and 2 bases, leaving 3 bases between them. Per the germline V gene, LGHNA is the CDR1 and YSLEER is the CDR2. The CDR3 has 13 amino acids, counting the end cysteine and phenylalanine. The entry retains the CDR3 DNA only, 39 bases that are in frame from base 1. Ficoll-Paque density gradient centrifugation was used to isolate PBMCs. Worth noting for this clonotype: Its antigen is unknown. No base quality values were provided; no much bigger clone lies one nucleotide off.

The sequenced sample was PBMCs or a T cell subset sorted from them (not recorded which). Recombination linked TRBV4-3 to TRBJ2-3, with the identity of the D gene unclear. The receptor was isolated from an adult who had mild COVID-19 (a few samples of this study predate the infection). The sample titles of this study are shuffled in the database, so cell type and time point are left out. This receptor has the CDR3 CASSQENTDTQYF. The sequenced DNA is TGCGCCAGCAGCCAAGAGAACACAGATACGCAGTATTTT.